This T cell receptor (beta chain) was found in a study of vaccination effects on CD4 cells after COVID-19. Trimming took 5 bases from V and 2 from J; bases not matched to a gene: 10. This CDR3 is built from 16 residues. Germline V lookup: CDR1 SGHTA, CDR2 FQGNSA. This clone has only a few counts. The antigen remains undetermined. Produced via immunoSEQ multiplex PCR; TCRdb's table is partial and in-frame only. Of tens of thousands of clones in the sample, around three quarters were seen once. ViraFEST used viral peptide pools to expand antigen-specific CD4+ T cells before sequencing. When 10 to 11 days of culture had elapsed, CD4+ T cells were isolated. This person's SARS-CoV-2 infection, confirmed by PCR, occurred between March and December 2020. Pooled HIV-1 Nef peptides were the negative control culture. Study-level findings and limits: Infection-derived and vaccine-derived clones contracted markedly late after vaccination. Mainly new vaccine-induced clones made up the post-vaccine spike-reactive clones in convalescents. No early post-infection timepoints were available in the study, which also included few convalescent patients.

This chain uses TRBV7-2 with TRBJ1-2; TRBD1 matches at 8 bases. This specimen consisted of CD4+ T cells from PBMCs cultured with HIV peptides, obtained before COVID-19 vaccination. Subset denoted: HIV-1 Nef peptide pool negative control/reference culture. This TCR was recovered from a human donor who had a prior SARS-CoV-2 infection. As DNA, the CDR3 is TGTGCCAGCAGCCCTAGGACAGGGTGGGAAAACTATGGCTACACCTTC. It specifies CASSPRTGWENYGYTF.